This T cell receptor beta chain was sequenced for a study of shared clonotypes between healthy human individuals. Study-wide results and caveats: Between a few donors, naive CD4 clonotypes were shared at a level of around 4.8%.

As to this clone: Its antigen is unidentified.

With V trimmed by 4 bases and J by 2 bases, 6 bases remained unmatched. Germline assignment: CDR1 SGHDT and CDR2 YYEEEE. The CDR3 runs 15 residues. This was a deep-level run. Genomic DNA per cell subset filled all wells of several immunoSEQ plates. Data came from immunoSEQ multiplex PCR; TCRdb stores just in-frame clones and leaves some out. The table shows some 100,000 clones, with 55% to 70% occurring only once. The receptor was derived from a young woman in good health. Sequencing was carried out using memory CD8+ T cells sorted from blood. Subset here: CD45RO+ cells pooled with CCR7-negative TemRA cells. The rearrangement uses TRBV5-6 and TRBJ2-7; TRBD1 matches at 10 bases. CDR3 residues: CASSPRTGGPYEQYF. The DNA of the CDR3 is TGTGCCAGCAGCCCAAGGACAGGGGGACCCTACGAGCAGTACTTC.